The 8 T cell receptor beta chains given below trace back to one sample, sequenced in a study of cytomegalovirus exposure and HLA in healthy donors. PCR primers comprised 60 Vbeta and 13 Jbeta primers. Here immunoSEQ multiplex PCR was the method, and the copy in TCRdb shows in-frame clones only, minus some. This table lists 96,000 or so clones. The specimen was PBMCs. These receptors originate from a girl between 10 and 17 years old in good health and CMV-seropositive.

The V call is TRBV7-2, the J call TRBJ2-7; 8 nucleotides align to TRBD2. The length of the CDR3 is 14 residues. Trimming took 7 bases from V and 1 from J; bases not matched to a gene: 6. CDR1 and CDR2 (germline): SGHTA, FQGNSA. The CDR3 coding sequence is TGTGCCAGCAACCCGGGGGGGCTATCCTACGAGCAGTACTTC. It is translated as CASNPGGLSYEQYF.

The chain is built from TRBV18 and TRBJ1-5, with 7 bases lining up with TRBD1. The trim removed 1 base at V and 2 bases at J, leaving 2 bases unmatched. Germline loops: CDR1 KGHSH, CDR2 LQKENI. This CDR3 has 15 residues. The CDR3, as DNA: TGTGCCAGCTCACCACAGGGGGCCGGCAATCAGCCCCAGCATTTT. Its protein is CASSPQGAGNQPQHF.

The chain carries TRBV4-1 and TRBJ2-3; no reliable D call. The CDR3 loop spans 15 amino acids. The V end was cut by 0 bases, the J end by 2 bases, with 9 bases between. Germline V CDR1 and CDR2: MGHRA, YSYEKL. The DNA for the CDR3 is TGCGCCAGCAGCCAAGAAGAGAGGCACACAGATACGCAGTATTTT. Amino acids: CASSQEERHTDTQYF.

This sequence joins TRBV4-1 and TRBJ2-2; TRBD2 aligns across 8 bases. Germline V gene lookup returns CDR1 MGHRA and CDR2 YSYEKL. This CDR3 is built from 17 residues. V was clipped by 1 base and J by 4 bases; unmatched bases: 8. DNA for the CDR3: TGCGCCAGCAGCCAAGGGGTCCGGGGGGGCGGCACCGGGGAGCTGTTTTTT. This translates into CASSQGVRGGGTGELFF.

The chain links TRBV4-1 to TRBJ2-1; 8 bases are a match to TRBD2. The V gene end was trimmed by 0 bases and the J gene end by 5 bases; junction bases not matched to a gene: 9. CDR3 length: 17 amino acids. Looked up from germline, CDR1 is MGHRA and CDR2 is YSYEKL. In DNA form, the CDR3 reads TGCGCCAGCAGCCAAGATTTGGCTAGCGGGTCAAACAATGAGCAGTTCTTC. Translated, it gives CASSQDLASGSNNEQFF.

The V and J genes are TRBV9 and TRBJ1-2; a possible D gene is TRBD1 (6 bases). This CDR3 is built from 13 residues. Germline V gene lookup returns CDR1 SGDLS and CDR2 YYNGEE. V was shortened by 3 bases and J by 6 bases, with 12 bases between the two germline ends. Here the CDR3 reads CASSDPWTDGYTF. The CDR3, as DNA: TGTGCCAGCAGCGATCCGTGGACAGATGGCTACACCTTC.

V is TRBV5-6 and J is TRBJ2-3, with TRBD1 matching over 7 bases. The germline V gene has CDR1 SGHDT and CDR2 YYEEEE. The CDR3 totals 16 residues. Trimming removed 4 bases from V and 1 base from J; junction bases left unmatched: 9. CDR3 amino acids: CASSLRTGVGTDTQYF. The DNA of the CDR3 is TGTGCCAGCAGCCTACGGACAGGAGTTGGCACAGATACGCAGTATTTT.

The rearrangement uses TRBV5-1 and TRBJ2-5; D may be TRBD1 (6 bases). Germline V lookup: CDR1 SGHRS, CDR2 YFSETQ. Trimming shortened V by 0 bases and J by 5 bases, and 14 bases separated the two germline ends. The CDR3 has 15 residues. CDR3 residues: CASSLETGYGETQYF. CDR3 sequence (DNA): TGCGCCAGCAGCTTGGAAACAGGGTATGGGGAGACCCAGTACTTC.